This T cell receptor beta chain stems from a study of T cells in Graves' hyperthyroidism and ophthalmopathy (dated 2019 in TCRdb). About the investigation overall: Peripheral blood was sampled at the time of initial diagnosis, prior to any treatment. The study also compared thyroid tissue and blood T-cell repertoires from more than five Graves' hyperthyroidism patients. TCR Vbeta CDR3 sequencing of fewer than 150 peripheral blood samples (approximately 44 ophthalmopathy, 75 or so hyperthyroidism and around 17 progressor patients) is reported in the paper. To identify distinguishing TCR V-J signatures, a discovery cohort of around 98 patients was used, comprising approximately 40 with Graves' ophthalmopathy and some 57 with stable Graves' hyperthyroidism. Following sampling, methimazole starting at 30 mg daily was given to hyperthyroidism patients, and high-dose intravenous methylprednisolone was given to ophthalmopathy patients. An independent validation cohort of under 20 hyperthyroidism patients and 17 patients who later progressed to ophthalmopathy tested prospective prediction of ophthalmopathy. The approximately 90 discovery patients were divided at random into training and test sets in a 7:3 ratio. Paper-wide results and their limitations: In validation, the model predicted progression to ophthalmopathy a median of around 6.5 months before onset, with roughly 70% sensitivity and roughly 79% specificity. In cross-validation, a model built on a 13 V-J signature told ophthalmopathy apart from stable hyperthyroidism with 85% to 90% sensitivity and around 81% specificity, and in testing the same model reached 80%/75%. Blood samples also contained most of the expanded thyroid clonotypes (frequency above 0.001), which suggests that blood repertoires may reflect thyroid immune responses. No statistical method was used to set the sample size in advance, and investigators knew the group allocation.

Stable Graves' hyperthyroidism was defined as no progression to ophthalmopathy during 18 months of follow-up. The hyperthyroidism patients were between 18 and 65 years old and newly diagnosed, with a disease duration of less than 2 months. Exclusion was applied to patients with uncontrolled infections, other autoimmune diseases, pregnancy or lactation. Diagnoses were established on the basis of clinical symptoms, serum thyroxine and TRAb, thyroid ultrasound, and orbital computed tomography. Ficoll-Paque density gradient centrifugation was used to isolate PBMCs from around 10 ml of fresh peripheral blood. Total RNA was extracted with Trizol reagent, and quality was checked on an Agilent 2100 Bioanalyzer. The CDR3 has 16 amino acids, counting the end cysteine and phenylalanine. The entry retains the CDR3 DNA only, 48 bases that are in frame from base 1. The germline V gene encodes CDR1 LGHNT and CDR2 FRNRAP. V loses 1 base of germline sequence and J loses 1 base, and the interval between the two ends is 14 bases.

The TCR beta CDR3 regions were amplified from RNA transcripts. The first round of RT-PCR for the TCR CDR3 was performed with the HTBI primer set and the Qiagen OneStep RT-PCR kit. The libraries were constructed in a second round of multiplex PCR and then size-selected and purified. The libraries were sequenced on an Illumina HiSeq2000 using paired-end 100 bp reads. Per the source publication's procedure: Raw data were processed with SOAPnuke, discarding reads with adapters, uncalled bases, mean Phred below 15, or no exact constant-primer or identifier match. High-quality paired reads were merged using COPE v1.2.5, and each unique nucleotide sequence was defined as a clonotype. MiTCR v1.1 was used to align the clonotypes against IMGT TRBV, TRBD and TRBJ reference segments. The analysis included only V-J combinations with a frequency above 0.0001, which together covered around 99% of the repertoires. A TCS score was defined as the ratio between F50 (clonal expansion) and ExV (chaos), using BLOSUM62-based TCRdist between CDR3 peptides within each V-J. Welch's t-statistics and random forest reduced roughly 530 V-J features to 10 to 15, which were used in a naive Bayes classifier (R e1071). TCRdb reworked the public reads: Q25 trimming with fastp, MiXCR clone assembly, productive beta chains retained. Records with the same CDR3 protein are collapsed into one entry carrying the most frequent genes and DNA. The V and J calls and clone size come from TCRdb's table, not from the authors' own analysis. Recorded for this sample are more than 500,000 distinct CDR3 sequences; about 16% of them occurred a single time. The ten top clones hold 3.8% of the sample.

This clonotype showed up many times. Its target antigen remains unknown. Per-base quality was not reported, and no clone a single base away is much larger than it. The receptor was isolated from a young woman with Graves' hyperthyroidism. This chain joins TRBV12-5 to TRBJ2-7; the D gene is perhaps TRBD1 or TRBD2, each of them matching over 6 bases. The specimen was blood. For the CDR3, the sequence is CASGLEGGTESYEQYF. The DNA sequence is TGTGCTAGTGGTTTGGAGGGGGGAACAGAATCCTACGAGCAGTACTTC.